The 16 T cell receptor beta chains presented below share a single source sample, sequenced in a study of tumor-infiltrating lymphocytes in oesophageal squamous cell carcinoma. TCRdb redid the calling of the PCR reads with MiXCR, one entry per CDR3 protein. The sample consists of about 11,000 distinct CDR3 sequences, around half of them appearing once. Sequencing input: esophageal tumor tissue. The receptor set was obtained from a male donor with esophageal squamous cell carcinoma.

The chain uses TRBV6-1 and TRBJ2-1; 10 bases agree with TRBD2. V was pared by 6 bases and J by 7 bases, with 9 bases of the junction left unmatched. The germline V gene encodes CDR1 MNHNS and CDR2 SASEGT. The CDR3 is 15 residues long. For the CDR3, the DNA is TGTGCCAGCAGCCCAGCGGGAGGGGAGCAGAATGAGCAGTTCTTC. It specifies CASSPAGGEQNEQFF.

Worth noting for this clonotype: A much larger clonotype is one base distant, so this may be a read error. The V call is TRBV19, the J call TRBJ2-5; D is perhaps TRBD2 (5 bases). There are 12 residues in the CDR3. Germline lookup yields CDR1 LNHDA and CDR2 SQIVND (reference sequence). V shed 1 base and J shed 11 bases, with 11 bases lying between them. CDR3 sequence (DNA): TGTGCCAGTAGTATAGGTGCGGGTGAGCAGTACTTC. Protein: CASSIGAGEQYF.

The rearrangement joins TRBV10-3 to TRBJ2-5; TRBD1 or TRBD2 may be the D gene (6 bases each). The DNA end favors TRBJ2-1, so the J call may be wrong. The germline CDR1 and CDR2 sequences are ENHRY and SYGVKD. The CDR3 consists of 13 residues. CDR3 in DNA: TGTGCCATCAGTGAGAGGGGGGCGGTGACCCAGTTCTTC. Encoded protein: CAISERGAVTQFF.

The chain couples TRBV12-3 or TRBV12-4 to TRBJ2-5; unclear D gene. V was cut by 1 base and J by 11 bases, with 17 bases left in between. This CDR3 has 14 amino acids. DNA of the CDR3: TGTGCCAGCAGTTTAGTGGGCAATAACAATGAGCAGTACTTC. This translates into CASSLVGNNNEQYF.

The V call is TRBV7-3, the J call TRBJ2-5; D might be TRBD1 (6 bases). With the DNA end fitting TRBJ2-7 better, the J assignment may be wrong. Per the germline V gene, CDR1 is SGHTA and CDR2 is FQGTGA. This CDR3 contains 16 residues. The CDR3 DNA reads TGTGCCAGCAGCTTAGTGGGCAGGGGACCCCCCTACGAGCAGTACTTC. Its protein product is CASSLVGRGPPYEQYF.

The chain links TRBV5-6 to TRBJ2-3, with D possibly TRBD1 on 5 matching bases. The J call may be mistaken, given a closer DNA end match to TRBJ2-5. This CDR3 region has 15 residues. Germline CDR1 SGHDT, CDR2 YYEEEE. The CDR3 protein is CASSLGAAPGETQYF. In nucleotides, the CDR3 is TGTGCCAGCAGCTTGGGGGCAGCCCCAGGGGAGACCCAGTACTTC.

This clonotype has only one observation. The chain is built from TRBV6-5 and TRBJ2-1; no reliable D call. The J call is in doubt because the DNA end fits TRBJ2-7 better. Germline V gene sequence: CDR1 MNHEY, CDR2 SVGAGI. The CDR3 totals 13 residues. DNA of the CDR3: TGTGCCAGCAGTTATGGTCAAACCTACGAGCAGTACTTC. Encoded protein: CASSYGQTYEQYF.

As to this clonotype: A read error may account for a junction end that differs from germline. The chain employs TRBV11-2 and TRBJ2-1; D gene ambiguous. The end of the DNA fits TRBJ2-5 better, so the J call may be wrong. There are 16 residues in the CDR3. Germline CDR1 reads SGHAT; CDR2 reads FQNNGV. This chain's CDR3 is CASSFSMSPAQETQYF. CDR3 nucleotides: TGTGCTAGCAGCTTCTCCATGTCTCCGGCACAAGAGACCCAGTACTTC.

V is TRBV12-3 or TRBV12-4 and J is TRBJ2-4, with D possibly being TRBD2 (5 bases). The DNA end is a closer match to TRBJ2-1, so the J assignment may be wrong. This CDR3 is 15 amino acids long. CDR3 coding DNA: TGTGCCAGCAGTTTAGAAAGCGGACGTTACCATGAGCAGTTCTTC. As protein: CASSLESGRYHEQFF.

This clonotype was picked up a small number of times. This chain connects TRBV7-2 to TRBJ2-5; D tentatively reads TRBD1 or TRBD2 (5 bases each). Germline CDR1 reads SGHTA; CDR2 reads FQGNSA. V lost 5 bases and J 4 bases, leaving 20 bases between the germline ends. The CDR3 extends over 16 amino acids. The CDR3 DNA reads TGTGCCAGCAGCCCCACCCTTTTCCGGGGACGAGAGACCCAGTACTTC. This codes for CASSPTLFRGRETQYF.

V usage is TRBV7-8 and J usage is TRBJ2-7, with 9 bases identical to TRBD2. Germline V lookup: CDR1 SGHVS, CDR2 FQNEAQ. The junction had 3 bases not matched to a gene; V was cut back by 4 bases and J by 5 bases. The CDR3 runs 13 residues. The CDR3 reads CASSSGLANEQYF. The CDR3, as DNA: TGTGCCAGCAGCTCAGGACTAGCGAACGAGCAGTACTTC.

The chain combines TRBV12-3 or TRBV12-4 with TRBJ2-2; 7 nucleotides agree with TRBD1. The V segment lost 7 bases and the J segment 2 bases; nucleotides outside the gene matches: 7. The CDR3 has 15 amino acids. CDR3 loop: CASKDRVLNTGELFF. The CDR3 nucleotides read TGTGCCAGCAAAGACAGGGTTCTCAACACCGGGGAGCTGTTTTTT.

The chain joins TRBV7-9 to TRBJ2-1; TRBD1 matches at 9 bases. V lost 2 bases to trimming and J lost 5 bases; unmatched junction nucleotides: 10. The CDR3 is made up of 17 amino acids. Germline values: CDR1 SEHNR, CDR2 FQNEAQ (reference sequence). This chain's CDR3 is CASSLKGRGDRDNEQFF. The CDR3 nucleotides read TGTGCCAGCAGCTTAAAAGGAAGAGGGGACAGGGACAATGAGCAGTTCTTC.

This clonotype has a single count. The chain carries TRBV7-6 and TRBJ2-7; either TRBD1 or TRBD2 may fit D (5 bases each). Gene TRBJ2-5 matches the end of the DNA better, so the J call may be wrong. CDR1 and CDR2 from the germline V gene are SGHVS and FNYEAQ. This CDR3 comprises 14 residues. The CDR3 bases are TGTGCCAGCGGACTTGGACAATCCCAAGAGACCCAGTACTTC. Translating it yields CASGLGQSQETQYF.

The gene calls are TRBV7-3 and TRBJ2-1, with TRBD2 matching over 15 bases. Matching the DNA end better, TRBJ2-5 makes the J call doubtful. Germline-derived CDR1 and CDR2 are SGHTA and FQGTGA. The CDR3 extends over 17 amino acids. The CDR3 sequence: CASSLTGGLAGGETQYF. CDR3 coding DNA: TGTGCCAGCAGCTTAACGGGGGGACTAGCGGGAGGCGAGACCCAGTACTTC.

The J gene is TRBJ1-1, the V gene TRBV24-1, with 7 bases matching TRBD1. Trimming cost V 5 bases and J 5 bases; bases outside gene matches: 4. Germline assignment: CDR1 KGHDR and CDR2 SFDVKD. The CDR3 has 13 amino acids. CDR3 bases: TGTGCCACCAGTGGACAGGGAAAGACTGAAGCTTTCTTT. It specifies CATSGQGKTEAFF.